In this sample, the clone carrying this T cell receptor beta chain turned up once. The source of the sample is a study of blood T cell repertoires in COVID-19. Study summary: COVID-19 samples, acute and convalescent, were from the United States, Italy and Spain. PBMCs, B-cell-depleted T cells, or T cells were the source of the cDNA or gDNA that made up the material.

As handled by the study authors: Amplification of reference gene primers provided the estimated nucleated cell counts. Sequenced by immunoSEQ multiplex PCR; TCRdb stores in-frame clones only, minus some. The DNA gave D and trimming, while V, J and clone size come from that table. The top ten clones hold around 7.9% of a sample with 71,000 or so clones, approximately 87% of them seen once. This CDR3 is 14 amino acids long. CDR1 and CDR2 (germline): SGHDN, FVKESK. V shed 4 bases and J 6 bases; nucleotides not matched to a gene: 6. The clonotype was recovered from a man over 45 with active COVID-19. Sequenced: peripheral blood. The J gene is TRBJ2-1, the V gene TRBV14, with 7 positions matching TRBD1. DNA for the CDR3: TGTGCCAGCAGCCTCTGGGACAGCATCAATGAGCAGTTCTTC. It yields the protein CASSLWDSINEQFF.